The 2 T cell receptor beta chains below all came from one sample that was sequenced in a study of blood T cell repertoires in COVID-19. Generated by immunoSEQ multiplex PCR, the TCRdb table keeps only in-frame clones and is missing some. Of about 170,000 clones in the sample, just under 85% were seen once. Input material: peripheral blood. These receptor sequences come from a woman of 80 years or more with COVID-19, enrolled during active disease.

V usage is TRBV3-1 (or the pseudogene TRBV3-2) and J usage is TRBJ1-6; D may be TRBD1 (6 bases). This CDR3 spans 13 amino acids. Germline V gene sequence: CDR1 LGHDT, CDR2 YNNKEL (reference sequence). V was shortened by 3 bases and J by 10 bases, with 10 bases between the two germline ends. Written as DNA, the CDR3 is TGTGCCAGCAGCCATCAGGGGCTGTCACCCCTCCACTTT. It codes for CASSHQGLSPLHF.

The V and J genes are TRBV7-6 and TRBJ1-3; 7 bases are a match to TRBD1. The V gene end was trimmed by 5 bases and the J gene end by 7 bases; junction bases not matched to a gene: 8. The CDR3 is 14 residues long. Germline assignment: CDR1 SGHVS and CDR2 FNYEAQ. This CDR3 is CASSLTGEANTIYF. CDR3 DNA: TGTGCCAGCAGCCTAACAGGGGAGGCGAACACCATATATTTT.